This T cell receptor beta chain was recovered during a study of T-cell memory formation after mild COVID-19. Broader study findings: Clones that got smaller from day 15 to 85 had even CD4/CD8, while clones growing later tipped toward CD4+.

MiXCR, applied by TCRdb to the 5' RACE reads, yields one record per CDR3 protein. The sample comprises about half a million distinct CDR3 sequences, 18% of which are singletons, and roughly an eighth rests with the top ten. This CDR3 has 13 residues. V was shortened by 1 base and J by 5 bases, with 8 bases between the two germline ends. Germline CDR1 reads SGHTA; CDR2 reads FQGNSA. This clonotype was observed a handful of times. Its cognate antigen is unknown. The receptor comes from an adult woman who had mild COVID-19 (a few samples of this study predate the infection). Cell type and time point are not known. This chain uses TRBV7-2 with TRBJ2-5; D gene ambiguous. Specimen: PBMCs or a T cell subset sorted from them (not recorded which). The CDR3 is CASSLGWLETQYF. In nucleotides, the CDR3 is TGTGCCAGCAGCTTAGGTTGGTTGGAGACCCAGTACTTC.